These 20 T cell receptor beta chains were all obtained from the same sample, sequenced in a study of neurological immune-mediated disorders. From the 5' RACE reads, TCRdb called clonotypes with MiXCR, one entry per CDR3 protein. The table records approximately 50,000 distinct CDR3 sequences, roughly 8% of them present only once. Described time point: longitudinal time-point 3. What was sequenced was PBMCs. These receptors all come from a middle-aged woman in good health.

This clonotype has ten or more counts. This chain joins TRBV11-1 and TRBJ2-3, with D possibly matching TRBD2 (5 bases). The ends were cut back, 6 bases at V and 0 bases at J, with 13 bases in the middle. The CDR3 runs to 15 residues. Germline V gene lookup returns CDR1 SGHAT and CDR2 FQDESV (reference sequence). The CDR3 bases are TGTGCCAGCAGTCGCAGCGGTCCTAGCACAGATACGCAGTATTTT. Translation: CASSRSGPSTDTQYF.

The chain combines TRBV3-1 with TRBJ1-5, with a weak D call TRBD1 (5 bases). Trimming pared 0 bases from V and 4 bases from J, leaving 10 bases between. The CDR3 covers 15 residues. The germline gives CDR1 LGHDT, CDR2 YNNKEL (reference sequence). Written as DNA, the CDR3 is TGTGCCAGCAGCCAAGACGGGGCGGGAAATCAGCCCCAGCATTTT. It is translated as CASSQDGAGNQPQHF.

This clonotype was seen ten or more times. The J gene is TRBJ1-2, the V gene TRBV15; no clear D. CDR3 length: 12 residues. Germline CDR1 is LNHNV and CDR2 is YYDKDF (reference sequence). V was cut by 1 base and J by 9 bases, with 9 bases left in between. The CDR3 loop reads CATSRGPSSYTF. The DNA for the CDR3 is TGTGCCACCAGCAGAGGCCCTAGTAGCTACACCTTC.

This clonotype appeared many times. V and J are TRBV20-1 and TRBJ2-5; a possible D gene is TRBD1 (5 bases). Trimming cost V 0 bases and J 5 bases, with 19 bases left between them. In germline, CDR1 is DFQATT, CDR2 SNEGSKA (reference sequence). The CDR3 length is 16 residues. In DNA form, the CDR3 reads TGCAGTGCTAGAGATTTACAGGCCCCGACGTGGGAGACCCAGTACTTC. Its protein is CSARDLQAPTWETQYF.

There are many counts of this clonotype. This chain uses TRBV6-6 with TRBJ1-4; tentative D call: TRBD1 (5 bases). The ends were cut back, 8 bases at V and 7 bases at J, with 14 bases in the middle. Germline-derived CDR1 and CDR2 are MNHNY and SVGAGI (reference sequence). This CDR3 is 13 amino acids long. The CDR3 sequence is CASAGPGGEKLFF. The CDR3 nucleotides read TGTGCCAGCGCGGGACCCGGAGGTGAAAAACTGTTTTTT.

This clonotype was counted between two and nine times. The CDR3 DNA reads TGCGCCAGCAGCCTAGGACTAGCGGGAGGGAACCCCTTCTACGAGCAGTACTTC. The encoded protein is CASSLGLAGGNPFYEQYF. The J gene is TRBJ2-7, the V gene TRBV4-3, with 15 bases aligning to TRBD2. This CDR3 has 18 amino acids. Per germline, CDR1 LGHNA and CDR2 YSLEER. The V segment lost 4 bases and the J segment 3 bases; nucleotides outside the gene matches: 10.

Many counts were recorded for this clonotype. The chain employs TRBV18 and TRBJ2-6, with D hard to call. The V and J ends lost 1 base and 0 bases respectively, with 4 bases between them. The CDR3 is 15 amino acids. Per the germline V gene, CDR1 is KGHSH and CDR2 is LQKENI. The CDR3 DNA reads TGTGCCAGCTCACCACAGGACTCTGGGGCCAACGTCCTGACTTTC. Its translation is CASSPQDSGANVLTF.

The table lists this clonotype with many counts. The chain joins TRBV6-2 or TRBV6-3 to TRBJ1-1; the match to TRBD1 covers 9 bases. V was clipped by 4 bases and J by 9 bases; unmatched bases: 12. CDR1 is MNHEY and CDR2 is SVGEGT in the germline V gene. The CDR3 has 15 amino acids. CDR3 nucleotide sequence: TGTGCCAGCAGTTCCGATAACAGGGGGCGAGATCAAGCTTTCTTT. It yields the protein CASSSDNRGRDQAFF.

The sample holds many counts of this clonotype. The CDR3, as DNA: TGCGCCAGCAGTTCTTCCTTCCGACAGGTGGGGAATGAGCAGTTCTTC. Residues: CASSSSFRQVGNEQFF. The J gene is TRBJ2-1, the V gene TRBV5-1; D might be TRBD1 (6 bases). CDR1 and CDR2 (germline): SGHRS, YFSETQ. V shed 5 bases and J shed 7 bases, with 22 bases lying between them. This CDR3 region has 16 residues.

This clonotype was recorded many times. The CDR3 nucleotides read TGTGCCAGCAGCGGAAACTATCAAGAGACCCAGTACTTC. This gives the protein CASSGNYQETQYF. This sequence joins TRBV9 and TRBJ2-5; D is unclear. V lost 3 bases and J lost 2, with 8 bases in between. The CDR3 spans 13 residues. CDR1 SGDLS and CDR2 YYNGEE come from the germline V gene.

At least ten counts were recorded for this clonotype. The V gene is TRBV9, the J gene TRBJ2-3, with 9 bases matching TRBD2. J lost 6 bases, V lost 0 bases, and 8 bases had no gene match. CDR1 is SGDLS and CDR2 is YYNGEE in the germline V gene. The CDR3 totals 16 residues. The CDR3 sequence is CASSVAIAGVMDTQYF. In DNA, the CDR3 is TGTGCCAGCAGCGTAGCTATAGCGGGGGTCATGGATACGCAGTATTTT.

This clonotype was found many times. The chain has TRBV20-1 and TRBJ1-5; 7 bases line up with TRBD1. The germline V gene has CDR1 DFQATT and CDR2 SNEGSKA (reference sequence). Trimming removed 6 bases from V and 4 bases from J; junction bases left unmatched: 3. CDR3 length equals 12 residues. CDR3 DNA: TGCAGTGCAGCAGGGGGTAATCAGCCCCAGCATTTT. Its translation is CSAAGGNQPQHF.

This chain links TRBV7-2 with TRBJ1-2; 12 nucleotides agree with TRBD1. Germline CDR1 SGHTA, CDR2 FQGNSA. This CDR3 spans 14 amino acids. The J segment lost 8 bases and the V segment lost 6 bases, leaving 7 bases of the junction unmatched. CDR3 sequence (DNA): TGTGCCAGCAGACCCGCCGGGACAGGGGGCGGCTACACCTTC. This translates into CASRPAGTGGGYTF.

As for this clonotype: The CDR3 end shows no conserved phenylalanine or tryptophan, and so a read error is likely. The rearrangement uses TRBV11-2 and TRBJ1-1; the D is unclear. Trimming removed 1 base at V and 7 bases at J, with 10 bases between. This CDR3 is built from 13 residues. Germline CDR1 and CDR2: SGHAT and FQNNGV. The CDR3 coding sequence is TGTGCCAGCAGCTTAGTGGCCGGAAATGAAGCTTTCTCT. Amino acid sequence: CASSLVAGNEAFS.

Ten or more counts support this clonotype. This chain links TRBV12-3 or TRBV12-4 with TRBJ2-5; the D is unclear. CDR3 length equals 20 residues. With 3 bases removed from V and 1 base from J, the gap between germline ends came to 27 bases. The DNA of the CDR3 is TGTGCCAGCAGTTTCCCTCCAAACAGACTTGGGCCACCACGCCAAGAGACCCAGTACTTC. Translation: CASSFPPNRLGPPRQETQYF.

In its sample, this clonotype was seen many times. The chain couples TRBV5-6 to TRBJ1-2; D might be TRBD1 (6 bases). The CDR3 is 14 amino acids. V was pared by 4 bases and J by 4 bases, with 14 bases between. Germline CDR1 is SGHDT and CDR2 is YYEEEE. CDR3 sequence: CASSPGQFSYGYTF. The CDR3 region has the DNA TGTGCCAGCAGCCCCGGACAGTTCAGCTATGGCTACACCTTC.

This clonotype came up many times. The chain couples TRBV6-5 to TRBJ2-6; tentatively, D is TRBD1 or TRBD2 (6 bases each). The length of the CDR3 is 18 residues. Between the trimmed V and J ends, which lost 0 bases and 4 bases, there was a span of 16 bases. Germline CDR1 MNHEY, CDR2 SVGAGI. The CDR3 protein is CASSYSSRGVSGANVLTF. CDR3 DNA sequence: TGTGCCAGCAGTTACTCGAGTAGGGGGGTTTCCGGGGCCAACGTCCTGACTTTC.

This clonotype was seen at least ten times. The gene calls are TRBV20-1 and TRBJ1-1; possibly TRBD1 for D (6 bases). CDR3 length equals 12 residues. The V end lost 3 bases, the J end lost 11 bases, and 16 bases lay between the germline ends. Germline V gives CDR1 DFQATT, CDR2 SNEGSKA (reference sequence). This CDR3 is CSASILGGTAFF. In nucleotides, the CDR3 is TGCAGTGCTAGTATCCTAGGGGGAACGGCTTTCTTT.

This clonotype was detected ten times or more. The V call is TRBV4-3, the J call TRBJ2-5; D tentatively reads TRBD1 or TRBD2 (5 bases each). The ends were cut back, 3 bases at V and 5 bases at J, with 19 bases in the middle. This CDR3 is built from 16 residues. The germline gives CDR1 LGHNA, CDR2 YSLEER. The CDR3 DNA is TGCGCCAGCAGCCATCTTCAAATGGGGGTGCGGGAGACCCAGTACTTC. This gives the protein CASSHLQMGVRETQYF.

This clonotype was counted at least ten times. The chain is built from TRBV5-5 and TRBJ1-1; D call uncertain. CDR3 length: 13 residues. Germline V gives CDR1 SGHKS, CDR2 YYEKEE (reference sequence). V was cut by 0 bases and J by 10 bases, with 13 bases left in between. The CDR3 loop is CASSLESPGVAFF. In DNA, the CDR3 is TGTGCCAGCAGCTTGGAGTCTCCGGGTGTAGCTTTCTTT.